These T cell receptor beta chains were read from a single sample in a study of PD-1 blockade in mismatch repair-deficient tumors. Data came from immunoSEQ multiplex PCR; TCRdb stores just in-frame clones and leaves some out. The sample lists about 63,000 clones, 88% seen once, with approximately 14% in the top ten. Sequences were derived from peripheral blood, sampled 52 weeks after starting pembrolizumab. The receptors derive from an adult with mismatch repair-deficient cancer. The CDR3 runs from the conserved cysteine through the conserved F or W. D genes are given only for firm matches. Some rows have no size entry. The others give once, few or many, or a class for an expanded clone.

-,TRBJ2-2,TRBV5-6,TRBD1,TGTGCCAGCAGCTTGTCTCGGACAGGGTACACCGGGGAGCTGTTTTTT,CASSLSRTGYTGELFF
-,TRBJ1-1,TRBV4-1,TRBD1,TGCGCCAGCAGCCAGGGACAGCGGAACACTGAAGCTTTCTTT,CASSQGQRNTEAFF
-,TRBJ2-3,TRBV9,-,TGTGCCAGCAGCCCGCTGTCGGACAGCGGATCCGATACGCAGTATTTT,CASSPLSDSGSDTQYF
-,TRBJ2-1,TRBV5-6,TRBD1,TGTGCCAGCAGCCAACAGGGGTTATACAATGAGCAGTTCTTC,CASSQQGLYNEQFF
-,TRBJ1-2,TRBV5-6,-,TGTGCCAGCAGCTTGGGAGGGCTCGACTATGGCTACACCTTC,CASSLGGLDYGYTF
-,TRBJ2-3,TRBV6-6,TRBD2,TGTGCCAGCAGTGGACTAGCGGCCACAGATACGCAGTATTTT,CASSGLAATDTQYF
-,TRBJ2-7,TRBV19,TRBD1,TGTGCCAGTAGTGCAGGACAGGGCCCCTACGAGCAGTACTTC,CASSAGQGPYEQYF
-,TRBJ2-7,TRBV7-9,TRBD2,TGTGCCAGCAGCCTCGGACTAGCGGGGGAAACCTACGAGCAGTACTTC,CASSLGLAGETYEQYF
-,TRBJ1-5,TRBV19,-,TGTGCCAGTACCCCGGGACGGATGAATCAGCCCCAGCATTTT,CASTPGRMNQPQHF
-,TRBJ2-7,TRBV6-4,TRBD1,TGTGCCAGCAGTCCCGGGACAGGGTCCTACGAGCAGTACTTC,CASSPGTGSYEQYF
-,TRBJ2-7,TRBV11-3,TRBD1,TGTGCCAGCAGCCATTCACGGGGACAGGACAACTACGAGCAGTACTTC,CASSHSRGQDNYEQYF
-,TRBJ2-3,TRBV2,-,TGTGCCAGCCGACACAGGGCACGTATTGAGGATACGCAGTATTTT,CASRHRARIEDTQYF
-,TRBJ2-7,TRBV5-4,TRBD1,TGTGCCAGCAGCGGGGACAGCTACGAGCAGTACTTC,CASSGDSYEQYF
-,TRBJ2-5,TRBV6-5,TRBD2,TGTGCCAGCAGTTACGGCGGGAGAGAGACCCAGTACTTC,CASSYGGRETQYF
-,TRBJ2-7,TRBV9,TRBD1,TGTGCCAGCAGCGTTGGACAGGGCACCTACGAGCAGTACTTC,CASSVGQGTYEQYF
-,TRBJ2-1,TRBV19,-,TGTGCCAGTAGCTGGGCTGGCCGCCGCCCCTACAATGAGCAGTTCTTC,CASSWAGRRPYNEQFF
-,TRBJ2-7,TRBV7-9,-,TGTGCCAGCAGCTTGACGACTCACGAGCAGTACTTC,CASSLTTHEQYF
few,TRBJ2-2,TRBV4-2,TRBD2,TGTGCCAGCAGCCAAGTAGCGGGAGTAGGTACCGGGGAGCTGTTTTTT,CASSQVAGVGTGELFF
-,TRBJ2-1,TRBV6-6,-,TGTGCCAGCAGTTACTTCTCTTCGGGGGATGAGCAGTTCTTC,CASSYFSSGDEQFF
-,TRBJ2-1,TRBV2,TRBD2,TGTGCCAGCACCCCCGGGACTAGGGGCAATGAGCAGTTCTTC,CASTPGTRGNEQFF
-,TRBJ1-4,TRBV11-2,TRBD1,TGTGCCAGCAGCTTATGGGGACAGGGGTTCTTGGATGAAAAACTGTTTTTT,CASSLWGQGFLDEKLFF
few,TRBJ2-7,TRBV5-1,-,TGCGCCAGCAGCTTGCCCTCAGTCCACGAGCAGTACTTC,CASSLPSVHEQYF
-,TRBJ2-7,TRBV11-2,-,TGTGCCAGCAGCTTAGGACCCCCCTCCGAGCAGTACTTC,CASSLGPPSEQYF
-,TRBJ2-6,TRBV10-3,-,TGTGCCATCAGTGAGTCGACGTCAGGGGCCAACGTCCTGACTTTC,CAISESTSGANVLTF
few,TRBJ1-5,TRBV7-6,TRBD1,TGTGCCAGCAGCGCGGACAGGGGGGGCAATCAGCCCCAGCATTTT,CASSADRGGNQPQHF
-,TRBJ2-3,TRBV6-6,TRBD1,TGTGCCAGCAGCTCCTCCGGGACAGGCACAGATACGCAGTATTTT,CASSSSGTGTDTQYF
-,TRBJ2-1,TRBV9,-,TGTGCCAGCAGCACAAGAGTAGGGTACAATGAGCAGTTCTTC,CASSTRVGYNEQFF
-,TRBJ1-5,TRBV7-9,-,TGTGCCAGCAGCTTAGGACAGGGCAATCAGCCCCAGCATTTT,CASSLGQGNQPQHF
once,TRBJ2-1,TRBV7-8,TRBD2,TGTGCCAGCAGCAAATACCGACTAGCGGGAGTATGGTCCTACAATGAGCAGTTCTTC,CASSKYRLAGVWSYNEQFF
-,TRBJ2-7,TRBV6-5,TRBD2,TGTGCCAGCAGTTCCCAGAGGACTAGCGGTTCCTACGAGCAGTACTTC,CASSSQRTSGSYEQYF
few,TRBJ2-5,TRBV10-3,-,TGTGCCATCAGTGATGGGTTAGACCAAGAGACCCAGTACTTC,CAISDGLDQETQYF
-,TRBJ2-1,TRBV10-2,TRBD2,TGCGCCAGCAGTGCAATAGGACTAGCGCGTGGACCCAATGAGCAGTTCTTC,CASSAIGLARGPNEQFF
-,TRBJ2-7,TRBV19,-,TGTGCCAGTAGTATACAATGGAACCCTCTCTACGAGCAGTACTTC,CASSIQWNPLYEQYF
-,TRBJ2-5,TRBV11-2,-,TGTGCCAGCAACAATCAAGAGACCCAGTACTTC,CASNNQETQYF
-,TRBJ2-1,TRBV19,TRBD1,TGTGCCAGTAGTACCTCCCACGGCCGGGACAGGGGCTACAATGAGCAGTTCTTC,CASSTSHGRDRGYNEQFF
-,TRBJ2-7,TRBV11-1,-,TGTGCCAGCAGCTTAGCAGGGGACGAGCAGTACTTC,CASSLAGDEQYF
-,TRBJ2-7,TRBV28,TRBD1,TGTGCCAGCAGTTTATCGGACAGGGACGAGCAGTACTTC,CASSLSDRDEQYF
-,TRBJ2-2,TRBV7-9,TRBD2,TGTGCCAGCAGCCACAGAATTGGGGCTAGCGGGAGGACCGGGGAGCTGTTTTTT,CASSHRIGASGRTGELFF
-,TRBJ2-7,TRBV27,-,TGTGCCAGCAGTTTCGAGCGGTACGCCTACGAGCAGTACTTC,CASSFERYAYEQYF
-,TRBJ2-7,TRBV19,-,TGTGCCAGTAGTATGGGGCAGGGAGGTTACGAGCAGTACTTC,CASSMGQGGYEQYF
-,TRBJ2-2,TRBV19,-,TGTGCCAGTAGTATAGGGCCAGGGGTGGGCCTGTTTTTT,CASSIGPGVGLFF
-,TRBJ2-7,TRBV7-2,-,TGTGCCAGCAGCCCATATCAGACAGGGAGGGACTCCTACGAGCAGTACTTC,CASSPYQTGRDSYEQYF
-,TRBJ2-6,TRBV5-5,TRBD1,TGTGCCAGCAGCCCGAGGACAGGTTCAGCTGGGGCCAACGTCCTGACTTTC,CASSPRTGSAGANVLTF
once,TRBJ2-1,TRBV7-9,TRBD2,TGTGCCAGCAGCGATGGCCCCCAGGTGGCTAGCGGGAGGTACAATGAGCAGTTCTTC,CASSDGPQVASGRYNEQFF
-,TRBJ2-3,TRBV7-3,-,TGTGCCAGCAGCTTGGGGCCTTCCGGGGATACGCAGTATTTT,CASSLGPSGDTQYF